The 6 T cell receptor beta chains in this list originate from one sample, sequenced in a study of PD-1 blockade in mismatch repair-deficient tumors. Generated by immunoSEQ multiplex PCR, the TCRdb table keeps only in-frame clones and is missing some. This table holds roughly 32,000 clones, over 80% found once. Sequencing used PBMCs, obtained roughly 6 weeks after starting pembrolizumab. These receptors were taken from an adult with mismatch repair-deficient cancer.

The V call is TRBV10-3, the J call TRBJ2-1; 7 nucleotides align to TRBD2. This CDR3 region has 14 residues. V lost 0 bases to trimming and J lost 7 bases; unmatched junction nucleotides: 3. Germline lookup yields CDR1 ENHRY and CDR2 SYGVKD. Written as DNA, the CDR3 is TGTGCCATCAGTGAGTCGCGGGGGATAAATGAGCAGTTCTTC. Translating it yields CAISESRGINEQFF.

V is TRBV28 and J is TRBJ1-2; D remains unclear. This CDR3 comprises 14 residues. The germline V gene has CDR1 MDHEN and CDR2 SYDVKM. Trimming stripped 1 base from V and 2 bases from J, with 8 bases between. The CDR3: CASSLLAENYGYTF. CDR3 DNA sequence: TGTGCCAGCAGTTTATTGGCGGAAAACTATGGCTACACCTTC.

CDR3 protein: CASSIQGRAYEQYF. The CDR3 DNA follows: TGTGCCAGCAGTATACAGGGACGCGCCTACGAGCAGTACTTC. The chain recombines TRBV28 with TRBJ2-7, with a tentative D call TRBD1 (6 bases). V lost 5 bases and J 2 bases, leaving 13 bases between the germline ends. This CDR3 has 14 residues. CDR1 MDHEN and CDR2 SYDVKM come from the germline V gene.

This sequence joins TRBV5-1 and TRBJ2-5; D is undetermined. The CDR3 has 13 residues. Germline V lookup: CDR1 SGHRS, CDR2 YFSETQ. V was pared by 1 base and J by 3 bases, with 7 bases between. The CDR3 region is CASSLIPEETQYF. For the CDR3, the DNA is TGCGCCAGCAGCTTGATTCCCGAAGAGACCCAGTACTTC. The full variable domain, with the rest looked up from reference TRBV5-1 and TRBJ2-5, is KAGVTQTPRYLIKTRGQQVTLSCSPISGHRSVSWYQQTPGQGLQFLFEYFSETQRNKGNFPGRFSGRQFSNSRSEMNVSTLELGDSALYLCASSLIPEETQYFGPGTRLLVL.

The chain combines TRBV5-6 with TRBJ1-1; D is perhaps TRBD1 (5 bases). This CDR3 has 15 amino acids. Germline V gene sequence: CDR1 SGHDT, CDR2 YYEEEE. The V and J ends lost 0 bases and 1 base respectively, with 10 bases between them. The CDR3 sequence is CASSLAGGTNTEAFF. Written as DNA, the CDR3 is TGTGCCAGCAGCTTGGCGGGGGGAACGAACACTGAAGCTTTCTTT.

The CDR3 region has the DNA TGTGCCAGCAGAGGGGGACAGGCTACCTCCTATAATTCACCCCTCCACTTT. This codes for CASRGGQATSYNSPLHF. The J gene is TRBJ1-6, the V gene TRBV27, with 8 bases that match TRBD1. Germline CDR1 and CDR2: MNHEY and SMNVEV (reference sequence). V shed 6 bases, J shed 0 bases, and the junction held 7 bases outside the gene matches. The CDR3 runs to 17 residues.